These 30 T cell receptor beta chains share one sample of origin, sequenced in a study of cytomegalovirus exposure and HLA in healthy donors. The PCR had 60 Vbeta and 13 Jbeta primers. The data were produced by immunoSEQ multiplex PCR, yet TCRdb's version contains in-frame clones alone and is incomplete. The sample has about 100,000 clones, around 75% seen once. The sequenced sample consisted of PBMCs. The origin of the receptors is a male donor in good health and CMV-seropositive.

The chain couples TRBV19 to TRBJ1-1; D uncertain. The CDR3 is 14 residues long. Per germline, CDR1 LNHDA and CDR2 SQIVND (reference sequence). The V and J ends lost 1 base and 1 base respectively, with 7 bases between them. CDR3 nucleotide sequence: TGTGCCAGTAGTATAGGCGTTTCGAACACTGAAGCTTTCTTT. It encodes CASSIGVSNTEAFF.

The rearrangement links TRBV5-1 to TRBJ1-1; 8 positions match TRBD1. The V segment lost 4 bases and the J segment 3 bases; nucleotides outside the gene matches: 11. This CDR3 is built from 16 residues. Per the germline V gene, CDR1 is SGHRS and CDR2 is YFSETQ. CDR3 sequence reads: CASSILPGGMDTEAFF. The CDR3 DNA sequence: TGCGCCAGCAGCATACTCCCAGGGGGCATGGACACTGAAGCTTTCTTT. Combining the CDR3 with reference TRBV5-1 and TRBJ1-1 gives the whole variable domain KAGVTQTPRYLIKTRGQQVTLSCSPISGHRSVSWYQQTPGQGLQFLFEYFSETQRNKGNFPGRFSGRQFSNSRSEMNVSTLELGDSALYLCASSILPGGMDTEAFFGQGTRLTVV.

This chain uses TRBV7-2 with TRBJ2-5, with D perhaps matching TRBD1 (5 bases). Germline CDR1 SGHTA, CDR2 FQGNSA. This CDR3 region has 14 residues. Trimming pared 5 bases from V and 5 bases from J, leaving 15 bases between. Written as DNA, the CDR3 is TGTGCCAGCAGCATCAGGGTGGGCCGGGAGACCCAGTACTTC. Residues: CASSIRVGRETQYF.

V and J are TRBV5-1 and TRBJ2-1, with 9 positions matching TRBD1. After removal of 0 bases from V and 5 bases from J, the junction contained 9 bases not matched to a gene. This CDR3 contains 17 residues. From germline, CDR1 is SGHRS and CDR2 YFSETQ. Here the CDR3 reads CASSLAPGQGFDNEQFF. The CDR3 coding sequence is TGCGCCAGCAGCTTGGCCCCGGGACAGGGTTTTGACAATGAGCAGTTCTTC.

The chain joins TRBV11-3 to TRBJ2-1; TRBD2 aligns across 9 bases. The V gene's germline CDR1 is SGHNT and CDR2 YENEEA. This CDR3 contains 16 residues. V dropped 5 bases and J dropped 5; count of bases not matched to a gene: 10. The DNA for the CDR3 is TGTGCCAGCAGCGCCCGAGGCGGGGGGGCCCACAATGAGCAGTTCTTC. Encoded protein: CASSARGGGAHNEQFF.

The table lists this clone with a few counts. V gene TRBV7-8 combines with J gene TRBJ2-7; D gene ambiguous. The length of the CDR3 is 13 residues. V was trimmed by 6 bases and J by 4 bases, leaving 13 bases between them. CDR1 is SGHVS, CDR2 FQNEAQ, per germline. The CDR3 DNA sequence: TGTGCCAGCAGGGAAAGCGTGGCTTACGAGCAGTACTTC. Protein sequence: CASRESVAYEQYF.

V is TRBV5-6 and J is TRBJ1-6; D uncertain. The germline V and J ends were trimmed by 4 bases and 7 bases, with 15 bases remaining between them. CDR3 size: 15 residues. CDR1 is SGHDT, CDR2 YYEEEE, per germline. CDR3 residues: CASSAIHASNSPLHF. The CDR3 region has the DNA TGTGCCAGCAGCGCCATCCACGCGTCGAATTCACCCCTCCACTTT.

V is TRBV28 and J is TRBJ1-2, with 10 bases lining up with TRBD1. The length of the CDR3 is 17 residues. Germline V gene data show CDR1 as MDHEN and CDR2 as SYDVKM. Trimming took 4 bases from V and 6 from J; bases not matched to a gene: 14. CDR3 coding DNA: TGTGCCAGCAGTTCTGACAGGGGGCGGAATCTAACTAATGGCTACACCTTC. Translated, it gives CASSSDRGRNLTNGYTF.

The genes are TRBV5-4 and TRBJ1-1; D is undetermined. Trimming left V 4 bases short and J 6 bases short, with 19 bases between. Germline V gene sequence: CDR1 SGHNT, CDR2 YYREEE (reference sequence). The CDR3 sequence is 15 residues long. CDR3 in DNA: TGTGCCAGCAGCCGCGAACTAGACAATAGCGCTGAAGCTTTCTTT. This gives the protein CASSRELDNSAEAFF. Supplemented by reference TRBV5-4 and TRBJ1-1, the full variable domain reads ETGVTQSPTHLIKTRGQQVTLRCSSQSGHNTVSWYQQALGQGPQFIFQYYREEENGRGNFPPRFSGLQFPNYSSELNVNALELDDSALYLCASSRELDNSAEAFFGQGTRLTVV.

V gene TRBV7-9 combines with J gene TRBJ2-7; TRBD2 matches at 9 bases. There are 15 residues in the CDR3. With V trimmed by 8 bases and J by 3 bases, 11 bases remained unmatched. CDR1 is SEHNR and CDR2 is FQNEAQ in the germline V gene (reference sequence). The CDR3 loop reads CASRRGLAGIYEQYF. The CDR3, as DNA: TGTGCCAGCCGTCGAGGGCTAGCGGGGATCTACGAGCAGTACTTC. Variable domain in full (rest from reference TRBV7-9 and TRBJ2-7): DTGVSQNPRHKITKRGQNVTFRCDPISEHNRLYWYRQTLGQGPEFLTYFQNEAQLEKSRLLSDRFSAERPKGSFSTLEIQRTEQGDSAMYLCASRRGLAGIYEQYFGPGTRLTVT.

V gene TRBV7-3 combines with J gene TRBJ2-5; 8 bases map to TRBD1. CDR3 length: 14 residues. Germline assignment: CDR1 SGHTA and CDR2 FQGTGA. J was trimmed by 7 bases and V by 5 bases; bases with no gene match: 9. The CDR3 reads CASSETGTGRTQYF. CDR3 sequence (DNA): TGTGCCAGCAGCGAGACCGGGACAGGACGGACCCAGTACTTC.

This rearrangement joins TRBV7-9 to TRBJ2-3; the D gene is possibly TRBD2 (6 bases). In germline, CDR1 is SEHNR, CDR2 FQNEAQ (reference sequence). The V end was cut by 1 base, the J end by 0 bases, with 8 bases between. The CDR3 covers 15 residues. The CDR3 loop is CASSLERGSTDTQYF. As DNA, the CDR3 is TGTGCCAGCAGCTTAGAACGGGGGAGCACAGATACGCAGTATTTT. The whole variable domain, filled in from reference TRBV7-9 and TRBJ2-3, reads DTGVSQNPRHKITKRGQNVTFRCDPISEHNRLYWYRQTLGQGPEFLTYFQNEAQLEKSRLLSDRFSAERPKGSFSTLEIQRTEQGDSAMYLCASSLERGSTDTQYFGPGTRLTVL.

The gene calls are TRBV5-6 and TRBJ2-7; no firm D call. The CDR3 length is 14 residues. The V gene's germline CDR1 is SGHDT and CDR2 YYEEEE. V lost 3 bases and J lost 3, with 13 bases in between. The CDR3 region has the DNA TGTGCCAGCAGCTCGAAAAGCAATGGCTACGAGCAGTACTTC. As protein: CASSSKSNGYEQYF.

In its sample, this clone was seen once. The chain has TRBV29-1 and TRBJ1-2; D perhaps matches TRBD1 (5 bases). With 3 bases removed from V and 3 bases from J, the gap between germline ends came to 11 bases. CDR3 length equals 13 residues. Germline V gene sequence: CDR1 SQVTM, CDR2 ANQGSEA. The CDR3 sequence: CSVDRGRDYGYTF. The CDR3 DNA follows: TGCAGCGTTGATAGGGGCAGGGACTATGGCTACACCTTC.

The CDR3 sequence: CASRRGGVNEQYF. DNA of the CDR3: TGTGCCAGCAGGCGGGGGGGCGTGAACGAGCAGTACTTC. The V gene is TRBV13, the J gene TRBJ2-7; 9 positions agree with TRBD2. Germline lookup yields CDR1 PRHDT and CDR2 FYEKMQ (reference sequence). The junction had 5 bases not matched to a gene; V was cut back by 6 bases and J by 5 bases. The CDR3 extends over 13 amino acids.

This chain uses TRBV6-6 with TRBJ1-6, with 8 bases matching TRBD1. This CDR3 contains 15 residues. With 6 bases clipped from V and 4 bases from J, the junction kept 5 bases outside the gene matches. Germline CDR1 is MNHNY and CDR2 is SVGAGI (reference sequence). The CDR3, as DNA: TGTGCCAGCAGGGGCCGACAGGGGTATAATTCACCCCTCCACTTT. Its protein is CASRGRQGYNSPLHF.

V usage is TRBV27 and J usage is TRBJ1-4; 10 bases match TRBD1. In germline, CDR1 is MNHEY, CDR2 SMNVEV (reference sequence). V was pared by 5 bases and J by 8 bases, with 5 bases of the junction left unmatched. The CDR3 runs to 14 residues. In nucleotides, the CDR3 is TGTGCCAGCAGTGCCGGGACAGGGGTCGAAAAACTGTTTTTT. It is translated as CASSAGTGVEKLFF.

V is TRBV11-3 and J is TRBJ2-2; 14 positions agree with TRBD2. Trimming cost V 3 bases and J 7 bases; bases outside gene matches: 4. Germline CDR1 reads SGHNT; CDR2 reads YENEEA. The CDR3 covers 16 residues. The CDR3 sequence is CASSLGLAGAYGELFF. The CDR3 DNA is TGTGCCAGCAGCTTGGGACTAGCGGGGGCCTACGGGGAGCTGTTTTTT.

On this clone: Distinct nucleotide sequences in the sample also encode this CDR3. The rearrangement uses TRBV15 and TRBJ1-4; 10 positions agree with TRBD1. The V segment lost 5 bases and the J segment 0 bases; nucleotides outside the gene matches: 6. The CDR3 is 17 residues long. Germline V lookup: CDR1 LNHNV, CDR2 YYDKDF (reference sequence). The DNA for the CDR3 is TGTGCCACCAGCTCACGGACAGGGGGTGCAACTAATGAAAAACTGTTTTTT. Protein product: CATSSRTGGATNEKLFF.

This sequence joins TRBV7-2 and TRBJ2-1, with TRBD2 as a possible D gene (6 bases). With 5 bases removed from V and 4 bases from J, the gap between germline ends came to 21 bases. This CDR3 is built from 17 residues. Germline values: CDR1 SGHTA, CDR2 FQGNSA. This chain's CDR3 is CASSPLFVPRGYNEQFF. Written as DNA, the CDR3 is TGTGCCAGCAGCCCCTTGTTTGTACCCCGGGGGTACAATGAGCAGTTCTTC. The complete variable domain, with remaining parts taken from reference TRBV7-2 and TRBJ2-1, reads GAGVSQSPSNKVTEKGKDVELRCDPISGHTALYWYRQSLGQGLEFLIYFQGNSAPDKSGLPSDRFSAERTGGSVSTLTIQRTQQEDSAVYLCASSPLFVPRGYNEQFFGPGTRLTVL.

This sequence joins TRBV7-2 and TRBJ1-2; weak D call: TRBD1 (5 bases). This CDR3 comprises 14 residues. V was pared by 2 bases and J by 7 bases, with 14 bases between. Germline lookup yields CDR1 SGHTA and CDR2 FQGNSA. The CDR3 reads CASSLWEGRGGYTF. The CDR3 DNA sequence: TGTGCCAGCAGCTTATGGGAGGGAAGGGGTGGCTACACCTTC.

The chain couples TRBV5-1 to TRBJ2-3, with 8 positions matching TRBD2. The junction had 4 bases not matched to a gene; V was cut back by 0 bases and J by 4 bases. From germline, CDR1 is SGHRS and CDR2 YFSETQ. The CDR3 is 15 amino acids. In nucleotides, the CDR3 is TGCGCCAGCAGCTTGGTAGCGGGGTTATCAGATACGCAGTATTTT. It is translated as CASSLVAGLSDTQYF.

The chain is built from TRBV29-1 and TRBJ1-1, with 9 bases lining up with TRBD1. The CDR3 loop spans 15 amino acids. Germline V lookup: CDR1 SQVTM, CDR2 ANQGSEA. Trimming took 7 bases from V and 5 from J; bases not matched to a gene: 14. CDR3 coding DNA: TGCAGCGCCGAGCGGACGGGACAGGGTTCAACTGAAGCTTTCTTT. Protein sequence: CSAERTGQGSTEAFF.

This rearrangement joins TRBV7-2 to TRBJ2-7; weak D call: TRBD2 (6 bases). CDR3 length equals 16 residues. Germline assignment: CDR1 SGHTA and CDR2 FQGNSA. V lost 1 base, J lost 5 bases, and 18 bases lay in between. The DNA of the CDR3 is TGTGCCAGCAGCTTAGGGGCCGGTGGGGGGTCCCACGAGCAGTACTTC. Amino acid sequence: CASSLGAGGGSHEQYF.

The J gene is TRBJ2-1, the V gene TRBV11-3, with D tentatively TRBD1 (6 bases). CDR1 is SGHNT and CDR2 is YENEEA in the germline V gene. This CDR3 region has 14 residues. V was pared by 2 bases and J by 3 bases, with 8 bases between. The CDR3 DNA follows: TGTGCCAGCAGCTTACCGGACAGCTACAATGAGCAGTTCTTC. Amino acids: CASSLPDSYNEQFF.

The DNA for the CDR3 is TGCGCCAGCAGCCATGAGCGGACTAGTGTCCGTGAGCAGTTCTTC. It is translated as CASSHERTSVREQFF. The rearrangement links TRBV4-3 to TRBJ2-1, with TRBD2 matching over 7 bases. CDR1 is LGHNA, CDR2 YSLEER, per germline. The CDR3 covers 15 residues. V trimming: 3 bases; J trimming: 9 bases; junction bases outside the gene matches: 11.

The V gene is TRBV25-1, the J gene TRBJ2-7; 8 bases are shared with TRBD1. The CDR3 has 13 amino acids. Germline CDR1 is MGHDK and CDR2 is SYGVNS. V trimming: 6 bases; J trimming: 0 bases; junction bases outside the gene matches: 1. Here the CDR3 reads CASRDRGSYEQYF. The CDR3 DNA is TGTGCCAGCAGAGACAGGGGCTCCTACGAGCAGTACTTC.

V and J are TRBV7-9 and TRBJ2-7, with D unresolved. Germline-derived CDR1 and CDR2 are SEHNR and FQNEAQ (reference sequence). The CDR3 has 14 amino acids. V was shortened by 5 bases and J by 0 bases, with 11 bases between the two germline ends. The CDR3 region is CASSPSEASYEQYF. The CDR3 DNA sequence: TGTGCCAGCAGCCCCAGTGAGGCCTCCTACGAGCAGTACTTC.

The V and J genes are TRBV4-3 and TRBJ2-6, with TRBD1 matching over 9 bases. The CDR3 is 19 residues long. Looked up from germline, CDR1 is LGHNA and CDR2 is YSLEER. The junction had 11 bases not matched to a gene; V was cut back by 2 bases and J by 3 bases. The DNA for the CDR3 is TGCGCCAGCAGCCAATTGACACCCGGGACAGGGATTGGGGCCAACGTCCTGACTTTC. Amino acids: CASSQLTPGTGIGANVLTF.

This clone was counted once. The V call is TRBV13, the J call TRBJ2-3, with TRBD1 matching over 9 bases. With 5 bases clipped from V and 2 bases from J, the junction kept 5 bases outside the gene matches. The CDR3 sequence is 15 residues long. From germline, CDR1 is PRHDT and CDR2 FYEKMQ (reference sequence). This CDR3 reads CASSRDRGATDTQYF. The CDR3 region has the DNA TGTGCCAGCAGCCGAGACAGGGGGGCCACAGATACGCAGTATTTT.